This entry is about one T cell receptor beta chain. The CDR3 contains 15 residues. Per the germline V gene, CDR1 is SEHNR and CDR2 is FQNEAQ (reference sequence). V was cut by 8 bases and J by 5 bases, with 18 bases left in between. This sample was included in a study of blood T cell repertoires in COVID-19. Study in general: T cells, B-cell-depleted T cells, or PBMCs provided the cDNA or gDNA that served as material.

The data were produced by immunoSEQ multiplex PCR, yet TCRdb's version contains in-frame clones alone and is incomplete. The table shows about 63,000 clones, with approximately 80% occurring only once. The sequence derives from a woman in her thirties or forties with acute COVID-19. The chain carries TRBV7-9 and TRBJ2-2; possible D gene TRBD2, 6 bases. Sequenced input: PBMCs or T cells enriched from blood (not recorded which). The CDR3 is CASAGSGWMTGELFF. Here the CDR3 DNA reads TGTGCCAGCGCGGGGTCGGGATGGATGACCGGGGAGCTGTTTTTT.